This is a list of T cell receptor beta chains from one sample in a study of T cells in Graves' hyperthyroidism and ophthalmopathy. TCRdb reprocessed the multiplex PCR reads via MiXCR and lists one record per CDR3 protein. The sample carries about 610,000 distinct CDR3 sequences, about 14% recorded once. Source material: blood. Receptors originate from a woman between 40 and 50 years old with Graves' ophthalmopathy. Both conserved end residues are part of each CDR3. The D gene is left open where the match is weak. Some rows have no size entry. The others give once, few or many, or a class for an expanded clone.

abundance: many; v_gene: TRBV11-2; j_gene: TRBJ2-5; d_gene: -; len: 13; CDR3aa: CASSRGFQETQYF; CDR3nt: TGTGCCAGCAGTCGGGGCTTCCAAGAGACCCAGTACTTC
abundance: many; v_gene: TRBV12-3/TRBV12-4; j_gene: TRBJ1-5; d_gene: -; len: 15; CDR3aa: CASSLVRHSNQPQHF; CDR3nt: TGTGCCAGCAGTTTAGTCAGACATAGCAATCAGCCCCAGCATTTT
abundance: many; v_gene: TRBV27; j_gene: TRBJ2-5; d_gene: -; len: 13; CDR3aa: CASSKQGKETQYF; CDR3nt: TGTGCCAGCAGTAAGCAGGGTAAAGAGACCCAGTACTTC
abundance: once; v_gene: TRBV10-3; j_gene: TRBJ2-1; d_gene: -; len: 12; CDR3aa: CAIRGGGDEQFF; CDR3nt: TGTGCCATCAGGGGGGGCGGCGATGAGCAGTTCTTC
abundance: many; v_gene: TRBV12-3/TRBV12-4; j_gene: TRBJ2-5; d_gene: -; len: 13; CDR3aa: CASGPYHGETQYF; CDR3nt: TGTGCCAGCGGACCCTACCACGGGGAGACCCAGTACTTC
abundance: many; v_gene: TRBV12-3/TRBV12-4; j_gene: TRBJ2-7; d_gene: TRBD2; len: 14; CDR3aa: CASSLAGVGYEQYF; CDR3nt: TGTGCCAGCAGTCTAGCGGGAGTAGGCTACGAGCAGTACTTC
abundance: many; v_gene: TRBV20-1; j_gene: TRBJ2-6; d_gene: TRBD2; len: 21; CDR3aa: CSAEGLAGPGYPFSGANVLTF; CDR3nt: TGCAGTGCCGAGGGACTAGCCGGACCCGGATACCCCTTCTCTGGGGCCAACGTCCTGACTTTC
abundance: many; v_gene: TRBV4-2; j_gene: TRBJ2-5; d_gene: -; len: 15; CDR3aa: CASSQATGISETQYF; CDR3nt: TGTGCCAGCAGCCAAGCCACAGGGATAAGCGAGACCCAGTACTTC
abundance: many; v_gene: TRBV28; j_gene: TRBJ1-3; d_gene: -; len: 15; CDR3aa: CASSFRPHSGNTIYF; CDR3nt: TGTGCCAGCAGTTTCCGACCCCACTCTGGAAACACCATATATTTT
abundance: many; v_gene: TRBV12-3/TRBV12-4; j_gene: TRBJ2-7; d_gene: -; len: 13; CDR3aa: CASSLVVTYEQYF; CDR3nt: TGTGCCAGCAGTTTGGTAGTAACCTACGAGCAGTACTTC
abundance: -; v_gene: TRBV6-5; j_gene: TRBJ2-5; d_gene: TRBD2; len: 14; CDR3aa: CASSFSAGVETQYF; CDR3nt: TGTGCCAGCAGTTTCTCAGCGGGAGTGGAGACCCAGTACTTC
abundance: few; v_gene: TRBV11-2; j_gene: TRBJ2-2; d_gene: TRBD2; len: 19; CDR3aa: CASSLLDRGTSGSTGELFF; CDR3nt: TGTGCCAGCAGCCTACTGGACAGGGGGACTAGCGGGTCCACCGGGGAGCTGTTTTTT
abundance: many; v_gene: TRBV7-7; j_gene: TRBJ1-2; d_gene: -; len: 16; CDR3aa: CASSLAGKGPRMGYTF; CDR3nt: TGTGCTAGCAGCTTAGCGGGGAAGGGACCCCGAATGGGGTACACCTTC
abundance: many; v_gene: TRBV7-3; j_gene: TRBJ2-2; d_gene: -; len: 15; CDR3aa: CASSLNGGNTGELFF; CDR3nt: TGTGCCAGCAGCTTAAACGGGGGAAACACCGGGGAGCTGTTTTTT
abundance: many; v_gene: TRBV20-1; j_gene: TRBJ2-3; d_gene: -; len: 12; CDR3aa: CSVRTPIDTQYF; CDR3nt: TGCAGTGTTCGGACTCCCATCGATACGCAGTATTTT
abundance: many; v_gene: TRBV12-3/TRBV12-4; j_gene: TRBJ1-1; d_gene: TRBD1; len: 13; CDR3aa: CASITGGYAEAFF; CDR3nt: TGTGCCAGCATCACAGGGGGCTACGCTGAAGCTTTCTTT
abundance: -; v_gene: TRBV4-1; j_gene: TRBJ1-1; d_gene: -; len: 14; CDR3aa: CDSSQDVGRTEAFF; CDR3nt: TGCGACAGCAGCCAAGACGTGGGTCGTACTGAAGCTTTCTTT
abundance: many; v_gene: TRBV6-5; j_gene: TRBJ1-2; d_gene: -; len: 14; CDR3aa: CTSSYGDNDYGYTF; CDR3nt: TGTACCAGCAGTTACGGGGACAACGACTATGGCTACACCTTC